Listed below are T cell receptor beta chains from one sample, sequenced in a study of cytomegalovirus exposure and HLA in healthy donors. Produced via immunoSEQ multiplex PCR; TCRdb's table is partial and in-frame only. The sample includes 120,000 or so clones, around four fifths of them seen just once. Input material: PBMCs. Receptors originate from a man aged 40-49 years in good health and CMV-seronegative. Each CDR3 is given with its conserved first and last residue. A D gene is named only where the DNA matches it firmly. Size tells how often a clone was seen (once, few, many) or the class of an expanded clone, and some rows leave it out.

length: 17
J: TRBJ2-7
size: .
V: TRBV5-1
D: TRBD2
CDR3: CASSLGAGTSGSYEQYF
DNA: TGCGCCAGCAGCTTGGGAGCCGGGACTAGCGGATCCTACGAGCAGTACTTC

length: 15
J: TRBJ2-1
size: .
V: TRBV18
D: TRBD2
CDR3: CASSPPGGGPNEQFF
DNA: TGTGCCAGCTCACCACCTGGCGGGGGGCCTAATGAGCAGTTCTTC

length: 12
J: TRBJ1-2
size: .
V: TRBV28
D: TRBD1
CDR3: CASAGQLYGYTF
DNA: TGTGCCAGCGCGGGACAGCTCTATGGCTACACCTTC

length: 13
J: TRBJ1-1
size: .
V: TRBV2
D: .
CDR3: CASRTDTNTEAFF
DNA: TGTGCCAGCAGGACGGACACTAACACTGAAGCTTTCTTT

length: 13
J: TRBJ1-1
size: .
V: TRBV2
D: .
CDR3: CASNSFRAREAFF
DNA: TGTGCCAGCAATAGCTTCAGGGCCCGTGAAGCTTTCTTT

length: 13
J: TRBJ1-1
size: .
V: TRBV14
D: TRBD1
CDR3: CASSQGLDRAPIF
DNA: TGTGCCAGCAGCCAAGGTCTGGACAGGGCGCCCATATTT

length: 13
J: TRBJ1-2
size: .
V: TRBV29-1
D: .
CDR3: CSVVGEANYGYTF
DNA: TGCAGCGTCGTGGGGGAGGCGAACTATGGCTACACCTTC

length: 13
J: TRBJ2-7
size: .
V: TRBV7-9
D: .
CDR3: CASSLVASYEQYF
DNA: TGTGCCAGCAGCCTAGTGGCCAGCTACGAGCAGTACTTC

length: 15
J: TRBJ2-7
size: .
V: TRBV9
D: TRBD2
CDR3: CASSVAAGGPYEQYF
DNA: TGTGCCAGCAGCGTAGCAGCGGGAGGGCCCTACGAGCAGTACTTC

length: 15
J: TRBJ2-7
size: .
V: TRBV9
D: TRBD2
CDR3: CASSAGTSQPYEQYF
DNA: TGTGCCAGCAGCGCTGGGACTAGCCAACCCTACGAGCAGTACTTC

length: 13
J: TRBJ2-7
size: .
V: TRBV13
D: TRBD1
CDR3: CASSHRGSIEQYF
DNA: TGTGCCAGCAGTCACAGGGGTTCGATCGAGCAGTACTTC

length: 16
J: TRBJ2-5
size: .
V: TRBV19
D: TRBD2
CDR3: CASSISAGGRGETQYF
DNA: TGTGCCAGTAGTATTTCAGCGGGAGGGCGGGGAGAGACCCAGTACTTC

length: 14
J: TRBJ1-3
size: .
V: TRBV30
D: TRBD1
CDR3: CAWTGGSRGNTIYF
DNA: TGTGCCTGGACAGGGGGCTCGAGGGGAAACACCATATACTTT

length: 15
J: TRBJ2-3
size: .
V: TRBV27
D: TRBD2
CDR3: CASSFRGGDTDTQYF
DNA: TGTGCCAGCAGTTTCCGCGGGGGGGACACAGATACGCAGTATTTT

length: 16
J: TRBJ2-1
size: once
V: TRBV27
D: TRBD2
CDR3: CASRLAGGNSYNEQFF
DNA: TGTGCCAGCAGACTAGCGGGAGGCAACTCCTACAATGAGCAGTTCTTC

length: 13
J: TRBJ1-2
size: .
V: TRBV28
D: TRBD1
CDR3: CACTLTAGGGYTF
DNA: TGTGCCTGCACCCTTACGGCAGGGGGGGGCTACACCTTC

length: 16
J: TRBJ2-1
size: .
V: TRBV15
D: TRBD2
CDR3: CASRGKTSGSYNEQFF
DNA: TGTGCCAGCCGGGGTAAGACTAGCGGATCCTACAATGAGCAGTTCTTC

length: 13
J: TRBJ1-1
size: few
V: TRBV11-2
D: .
CDR3: CASSLGSGTEAFF
DNA: TGTGCCAGCAGCTTAGGAAGCGGCACTGAAGCTTTCTTT

length: 15
J: TRBJ1-3
size: .
V: TRBV5-5
D: .
CDR3: CASSLGASPGNTIYF
DNA: TGTGCCAGCAGCTTGGGGGCGTCCCCTGGAAACACCATATATTTT

length: 15
J: TRBJ2-7
size: .
V: TRBV27
D: TRBD2
CDR3: CASSPSAGAPYEQYF
DNA: TGTGCCAGCAGTCCCTCAGCGGGGGCGCCCTACGAGCAGTACTTC

length: 15
J: TRBJ2-1
size: .
V: TRBV28
D: TRBD2
CDR3: CASSWVAGVYNEQFF
DNA: TGTGCCAGCAGTTGGGTAGCGGGAGTCTACAATGAGCAGTTCTTC

length: 14
J: TRBJ2-7
size: .
V: TRBV28
D: .
CDR3: CASRTPGVGYEQYF
DNA: TGTGCCAGCAGGACGCCCGGGGTAGGCTACGAGCAGTACTTC

length: 17
J: TRBJ2-7
size: .
V: TRBV4-2
D: .
CDR3: CASSRGALADSSYEQYF
DNA: TGTGCCAGCAGCCGGGGGGCCCTAGCGGATAGCTCCTACGAGCAGTACTTC

length: 16
J: TRBJ2-1
size: .
V: TRBV28
D: .
CDR3: CASTPRGSVAYNEQFF
DNA: TGTGCCAGCACTCCAAGAGGCAGCGTAGCCTACAATGAGCAGTTCTTC

length: 14
J: TRBJ2-1
size: .
V: TRBV9
D: TRBD2
CDR3: CASSVELAGDEQFF
DNA: TGTGCCAGCAGCGTAGAACTAGCGGGAGATGAGCAGTTCTTC

length: 13
J: TRBJ1-2
size: .
V: TRBV27
D: .
CDR3: CASSFSANYGYTF
DNA: TGTGCCAGCAGTTTTTCGGCTAACTATGGCTACACCTTC

length: 13
J: TRBJ1-2
size: .
V: TRBV5-4
D: .
CDR3: CASSFAEDIGYTF
DNA: TGTGCCAGCAGCTTTGCGGAAGATATCGGCTACACCTTC

length: 16
J: TRBJ1-2
size: .
V: TRBV30
D: TRBD1
CDR3: CAWSGGTAPVGYGYTF
DNA: TGTGCCTGGAGTGGGGGGACAGCGCCCGTGGGCTATGGCTACACCTTC

length: 15
J: TRBJ2-7
size: .
V: TRBV6-5
D: .
CDR3: CASSYLGGQASEQYF
DNA: TGTGCCAGCAGTTACTTGGGGGGTCAGGCTTCCGAGCAGTACTTC

length: 17
J: TRBJ2-1
size: .
V: TRBV7-2
D: TRBD2
CDR3: CASSVQGLAVSYNEQFF
DNA: TGTGCCAGCAGCGTACAAGGACTAGCGGTCTCCTACAATGAGCAGTTCTTC

length: 12
J: TRBJ1-4
size: .
V: TRBV2
D: .
CDR3: CATGRGSEKLFF
DNA: TGTGCCACAGGGAGGGGTAGTGAAAAACTGTTTTTT

length: 15
J: TRBJ1-4
size: few
V: TRBV15
D: .
CDR3: CATSRDWGDGEKLFF
DNA: TGTGCCACCAGCAGAGACTGGGGGGACGGGGAAAAACTGTTTTTT

length: 14
J: TRBJ2-3
size: .
V: TRBV7-9
D: TRBD2
CDR3: CASSQTSGTDTQYF
DNA: TGTGCCAGCAGCCAGACTAGCGGCACAGATACGCAGTATTTT

length: 16
J: TRBJ1-4
size: .
V: TRBV25-1
D: .
CDR3: CASSERAGAWVEKLFF
DNA: TGTGCCAGCAGTGAAAGAGCGGGGGCTTGGGTTGAAAAACTGTTTTTT

length: 14
J: TRBJ2-1
size: .
V: TRBV28
D: .
CDR3: CASSLWNPNNEQFF
DNA: TGTGCCAGCAGTTTATGGAACCCTAACAATGAGCAGTTCTTC

length: 13
J: TRBJ2-1
size: few
V: TRBV6-1
D: .
CDR3: CASSDSSYNEQFF
DNA: TGTGCCAGCAGTGACAGCTCCTACAATGAGCAGTTCTTC

length: 19
J: TRBJ2-2
size: .
V: TRBV18
D: .
CDR3: CASSPLPLVGGPNTGELFF
DNA: TGTGCCAGCTCACCACTTCCTCTAGTTGGGGGCCCGAACACCGGGGAGCTGTTTTTT

length: 13
J: TRBJ1-1
size: .
V: TRBV7-3
D: .
CDR3: CASSRQLDTEAFF
DNA: TGTGCCAGCAGCAGACAGCTGGACACTGAAGCTTTCTTT

length: 15
J: TRBJ2-5
size: .
V: TRBV15
D: TRBD1
CDR3: CATSRTGVGQETQYF
DNA: TGTGCCACCAGCAGGACAGGGGTGGGCCAAGAGACCCAGTACTTC

length: 16
J: TRBJ1-2
size: .
V: TRBV9
D: .
CDR3: CASSPNYGQPNYGYTF
DNA: TGTGCCAGCAGCCCTAATTATGGACAGCCTAACTATGGCTACACCTTC

length: 13
J: TRBJ2-1
size: .
V: TRBV19
D: .
CDR3: CATRLGRSDEQFF
DNA: TGTGCCACCCGCCTGGGGAGGTCCGATGAGCAGTTCTTC

length: 13
J: TRBJ1-2
size: .
V: TRBV2
D: .
CDR3: CASSELPVGGYTF
DNA: TGTGCCAGCAGTGAACTGCCGGTCGGGGGCTACACCTTC

length: 14
J: TRBJ2-2
size: .
V: TRBV10-1
D: TRBD2
CDR3: CASGASGGTGELFF
DNA: TGCGCCAGCGGAGCAAGCGGGGGGACCGGGGAGCTGTTTTTT

length: 16
J: TRBJ2-1
size: .
V: TRBV11-1
D: TRBD2
CDR3: CASSQRTSGRLKGQFF
DNA: TGTGCCAGCAGCCAACGGACTAGCGGGAGACTAAAAGGGCAGTTCTTC

length: 15
J: TRBJ1-3
size: .
V: TRBV6-5
D: TRBD1
CDR3: CASSDGQDSGNTIYF
DNA: TGTGCCAGCAGCGACGGACAGGACTCTGGAAACACCATATATTTT

length: 16
J: TRBJ2-4
size: .
V: TRBV7-2
D: .
CDR3: CASSAQGLLAKNIQYF
DNA: TGTGCCAGCAGCGCTCAGGGCTTACTAGCCAAAAACATTCAGTACTTC

length: 13
J: TRBJ1-2
size: .
V: TRBV28
D: TRBD1
CDR3: CASSFGTDYGYTF
DNA: TGTGCCAGCAGTTTCGGGACAGACTATGGCTACACCTTC

length: 14
J: TRBJ2-7
size: .
V: TRBV19
D: TRBD1
CDR3: CASSPWTGTYEQYF
DNA: TGTGCCAGTAGTCCCTGGACAGGGACCTACGAGCAGTACTTC

length: 14
J: TRBJ1-5
size: .
V: TRBV2
D: .
CDR3: CASRAGYSNQPQHF
DNA: TGTGCCAGCAGGGCAGGGTATAGCAATCAGCCCCAGCATTTT

length: 15
J: TRBJ2-6
size: .
V: TRBV9
D: .
CDR3: CASSVALAGANGLTF
DNA: TGTGCCAGCAGCGTAGCTCTCGCTGGGGCCAACGGCCTGACTTTC

length: 15
J: TRBJ2-2
size: once
V: TRBV5-1
D: TRBD2
CDR3: CASSPGLDYTGELFF
DNA: TGCGCCAGCAGCCCGGGACTAGATTACACCGGGGAGCTGTTTTTT

length: 14
J: TRBJ1-5
size: .
V: TRBV19
D: .
CDR3: CASDESGGGQPQHF
DNA: TGTGCCAGTGATGAGAGTGGGGGAGGCCAGCCCCAGCATTTT

length: 14
J: TRBJ2-5
size: .
V: TRBV15
D: TRBD1
CDR3: CATSRDRGRETQYF
DNA: TGTGCCACCAGCAGAGACAGGGGGCGTGAGACCCAGTACTTC

length: 13
J: TRBJ1-1
size: .
V: TRBV19
D: .
CDR3: CASSLGWGDEAFF
DNA: TGTGCCAGTAGTTTAGGCTGGGGGGATGAAGCTTTCTTT

length: 13
J: TRBJ2-7
size: .
V: TRBV29-1
D: TRBD1
CDR3: CSVELGDRVEQYF
DNA: TGCAGCGTTGAATTGGGGGACAGGGTCGAGCAGTACTTC

length: 16
J: TRBJ1-3
size: .
V: TRBV15
D: .
CDR3: CATSREATVGGNTIYF
DNA: TGTGCCACCAGCAGAGAGGCGACAGTAGGTGGAAACACCATATATTTT

length: 15
J: TRBJ2-1
size: .
V: TRBV11-2
D: .
CDR3: CASSLARGGYNEQFF
DNA: TGTGCCAGCAGCTTAGCCAGGGGTGGGTACAATGAGCAGTTCTTC

length: 12
J: TRBJ2-1
size: .
V: TRBV7-9
D: .
CDR3: CASSLVYNEQFF
DNA: TGTGCCAGCAGCCTCGTCTACAATGAGCAGTTCTTC